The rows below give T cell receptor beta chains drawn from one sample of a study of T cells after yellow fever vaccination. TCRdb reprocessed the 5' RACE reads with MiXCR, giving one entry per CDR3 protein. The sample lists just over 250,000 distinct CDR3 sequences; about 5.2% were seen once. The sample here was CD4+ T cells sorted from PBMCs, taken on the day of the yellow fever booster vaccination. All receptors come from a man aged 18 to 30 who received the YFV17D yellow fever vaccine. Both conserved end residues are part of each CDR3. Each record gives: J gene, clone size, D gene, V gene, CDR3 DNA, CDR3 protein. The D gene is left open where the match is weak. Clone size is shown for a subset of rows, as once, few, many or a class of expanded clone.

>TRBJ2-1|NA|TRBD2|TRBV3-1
TGTGCCAGCAGCCCCCGCGGGGGGGATCATGAGCAGTTCTTC
CASSPRGGDHEQFF
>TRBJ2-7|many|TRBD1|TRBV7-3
TGTGCCAGCTCCGGGACAGGGGAGTACGAGCAGTACTTC
CASSGTGEYEQYF
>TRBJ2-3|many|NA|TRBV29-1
TGCAGCGTTGCCCCTTATGGTCGCACAGATACGCAGTATTTT
CSVAPYGRTDTQYF
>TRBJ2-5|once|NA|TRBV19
TGTGCCAGCGGGGACAAGGGATTTCTTAAGACCCAGTACTTC
CASGDKGFLKTQYF
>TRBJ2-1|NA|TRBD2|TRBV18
TGTGCCAGCTCCCTCCCAGCGGGGCTTTACAATGAGCAGTTCTTC
CASSLPAGLYNEQFF
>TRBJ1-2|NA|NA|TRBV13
TGTGCCAGCAGCTTAAGCCGGTCTACCTATGGCTACACCTTC
CASSLSRSTYGYTF
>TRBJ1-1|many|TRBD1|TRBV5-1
TGCGCCAGCAGCTTGGTTGGCAGGGGGGCCACTGAAGCTTTCTTT
CASSLVGRGATEAFF
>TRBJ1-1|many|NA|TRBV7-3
TGTGCCAGCAGCTTATATTCAGGGAACACTGAAGCTTTCTTT
CASSLYSGNTEAFF
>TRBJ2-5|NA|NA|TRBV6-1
TGTGCCAGCATGAGAGATTTACAAGAGACCCAGTACTTC
CASMRDLQETQYF
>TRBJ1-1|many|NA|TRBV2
TGTGCCAGCAGGACCTCGGGAACTGAAGCTTTCTTT
CASRTSGTEAFF
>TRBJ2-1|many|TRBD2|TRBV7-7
TGTGCCAGCAGCTTAGCAGCAGCGGGGGGGCCAGATGAGCAGTTCTTC
CASSLAAAGGPDEQFF
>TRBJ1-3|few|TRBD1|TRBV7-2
TGTGCCAGCAGCTCGGGACAGACAAACACCATATATTTT
CASSSGQTNTIYF
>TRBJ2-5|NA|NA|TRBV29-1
TGCAGCGTAGGGGGGACAGCCCGGTCCCAGTACTTC
CSVGGTARSQYF
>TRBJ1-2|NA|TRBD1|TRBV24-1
TGTGCCACCAGTGATACGGGACAGGGGGCGAGGGGCTACACCTTC
CATSDTGQGARGYTF
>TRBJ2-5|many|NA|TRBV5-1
TGCGCCAGCGGGGGGGCGATCAGTGAGACCCAGTACTTC
CASGGAISETQYF
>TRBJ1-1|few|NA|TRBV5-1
TGCGCCAGCAGCTTGGTCCCAGGTTCGGGGACTGAAGCTTTCTTT
CASSLVPGSGTEAFF
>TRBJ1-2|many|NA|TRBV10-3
TGTGCCATCAGTGAGTCACCCGGGGATTATGGCTACACCTTC
CAISESPGDYGYTF
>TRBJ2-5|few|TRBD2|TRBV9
TGTGCCAGCAGCGGCGGGACTAGCGGGGGCCACGGGGAAGAGACCCAGTACTTC
CASSGGTSGGHGEETQYF
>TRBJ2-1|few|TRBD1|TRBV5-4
TGTGCCAGCAGCCCGAGGACAGGAACCTACAATGAGCAGTTCTTC
CASSPRTGTYNEQFF
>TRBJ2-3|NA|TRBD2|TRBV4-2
TGTGCCAGCAGCCGAACTAGCGGGGGGGCCGATACGCAGTATTTT
CASSRTSGGADTQYF
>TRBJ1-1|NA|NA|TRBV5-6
TGTGCCAGCAGCTTTGGTTCCGCAGGGAACACTGAAGCTTTCTTT
CASSFGSAGNTEAFF
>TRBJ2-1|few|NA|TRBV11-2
TGTGCCAGCAGCCCTCAGACTAGATTGGTCGAGCAGTTCTTC
CASSPQTRLVEQFF
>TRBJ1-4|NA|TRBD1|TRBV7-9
TGTGCCAGCAGCCCCCGGGACAGACTGAATGAAAAACTGTTTTTT
CASSPRDRLNEKLFF
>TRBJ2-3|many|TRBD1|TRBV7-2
TGTGCCAGCAGCTCGCGGACAGGGACGGGGTTAGATACGCAGTATTTT
CASSSRTGTGLDTQYF
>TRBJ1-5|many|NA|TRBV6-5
TGTGCCAGCAGTTATTCGCAGGATCAGCCCCAGCATTTT
CASSYSQDQPQHF
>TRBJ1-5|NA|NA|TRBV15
TGTGCCACCAGCAGAGTCGCAGGTGTCGGCAATCAGCCCCAGCATTTT
CATSRVAGVGNQPQHF
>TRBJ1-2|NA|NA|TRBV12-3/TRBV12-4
TGTGCCAGCAGTTTAATCCGGGGGGGCGGCTATGGCTACACCTTC
CASSLIRGGGYGYTF
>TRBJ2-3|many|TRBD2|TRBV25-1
TGTGCCAGCAGTGCTAGCGGGGGGACCGATACGCAGTATTTT
CASSASGGTDTQYF
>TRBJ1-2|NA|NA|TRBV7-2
TGTGCCAGCAGATTGGGGGACCCTAACTATGGCTACACCTTC
CASRLGDPNYGYTF
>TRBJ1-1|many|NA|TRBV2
TGTGCCAGCAGTGTTGGGACTGAAGCTTTCTTT
CASSVGTEAFF
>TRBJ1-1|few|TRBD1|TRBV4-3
TGCGCCAGCAGCCGCCTAGACAGGGTCGCTTTCTTT
CASSRLDRVAFF
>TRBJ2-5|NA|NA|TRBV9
TGTGCCAGCAGCGTGGGGCTAGAGTTTGACCAAGAGACCCAGTACTTC
CASSVGLEFDQETQYF
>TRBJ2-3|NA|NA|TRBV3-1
TGTGCCAGCAGCCAAGAAAGCCAGCGGTGGAATACGCAGTATTTT
CASSQESQRWNTQYF
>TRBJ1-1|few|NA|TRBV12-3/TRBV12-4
TGTGCCAGCAGTTTTGTGAGGACTGAAGCTTTCTTT
CASSFVRTEAFF
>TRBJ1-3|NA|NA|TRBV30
TGTGCCTGGAGACTCGGAGGAAACACCATATATTTT
CAWRLGGNTIYF
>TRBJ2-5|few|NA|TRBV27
TGTGCCAGCAGCCCTTTCCAGCGGCAAGAGACCCAGTACTTC
CASSPFQRQETQYF
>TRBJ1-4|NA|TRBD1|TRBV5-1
TGCGCCAGCAGCTTGGATCCTTCGGGACAGGGCAGTGAAAAACTGTTTTTT
CASSLDPSGQGSEKLFF
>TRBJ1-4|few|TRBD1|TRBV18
TGTGCCAGCTCACCAGTACAGGGGCGGAATGAAAAACTGTTTTTT
CASSPVQGRNEKLFF
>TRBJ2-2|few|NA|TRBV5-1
TGCGCCAGCAGCTTTTTGCCAACGAACGGGGGGAACACCGGGGAGCTGTTTTTT
CASSFLPTNGGNTGELFF
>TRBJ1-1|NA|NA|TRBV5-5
TGTGCCAGCAGCTTGGTGTATGGTCGAAGGAACACTGAAGCTTTCTTT
CASSLVYGRRNTEAFF
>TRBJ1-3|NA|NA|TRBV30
TGTGCCTGGGCACCTGGAAACACCATATATTTT
CAWAPGNTIYF
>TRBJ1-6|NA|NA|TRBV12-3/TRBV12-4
TGTGCCAGCAGTCCTTATGTCTCCTATAATTCACCCCTCCACTTT
CASSPYVSYNSPLHF
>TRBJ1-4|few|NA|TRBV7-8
TGTGCCAGCAGCTCCGCCCGGTTCCCCGTGCGGGGGGCAGGTGAAAAACTGTTTTTT
CASSSARFPVRGAGEKLFF
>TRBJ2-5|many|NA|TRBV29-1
TGCAGCGTCGCGTGGGAGACCCAGTACTTC
CSVAWETQYF
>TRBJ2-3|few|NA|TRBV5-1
TGCGCCAGCAGCTTGGGGAGTGGGGGGAAAGAGGCAGATACGCAGTATTTT
CASSLGSGGKEADTQYF
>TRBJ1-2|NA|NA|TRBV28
TGTGCCAGCAGTTCCCCCGGCAGGGGCGCGGATGGCTACACCTTC
CASSSPGRGADGYTF
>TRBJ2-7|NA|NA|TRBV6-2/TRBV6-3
TGTGCCAGCACCAGGGACACCTACTACGAGCAGTACTTC
CASTRDTYYEQYF
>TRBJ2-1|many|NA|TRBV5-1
TGCGCCAGCAGCTTGGAAGGGAATGAGCAGTTCTTC
CASSLEGNEQFF
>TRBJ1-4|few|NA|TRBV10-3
TGTGCCATCAGTGAGCCGGAGCCCGGGGAAAAACTGTTTTTT
CAISEPEPGEKLFF
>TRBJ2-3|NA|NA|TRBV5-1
TGCGCCAGCAGCTTGGTTTTCACAGATACGCAGTATTTT
CASSLVFTDTQYF
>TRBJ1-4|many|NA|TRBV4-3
TGCGCCAGCAGCCAAGGGAGGGGGTATAGCAATGAAAAACTGTTTTTT
CASSQGRGYSNEKLFF
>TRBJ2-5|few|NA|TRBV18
TGTGCCAGCTCACCATATGGACAGCGAGAGACCCAGTACTTC
CASSPYGQRETQYF
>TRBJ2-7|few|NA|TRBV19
TGTGCCAGTAGCACGAGGGGGGGCCGGATGACTCAGTACTTC
CASSTRGGRMTQYF
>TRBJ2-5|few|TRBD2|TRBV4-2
TGTGCCAGCAGCCAACTAGCGGGGGGGGAGGGGACCCAGTACTTC
CASSQLAGGEGTQYF
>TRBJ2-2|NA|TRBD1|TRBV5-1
TGCGCCAGCAGCAGCGGCTTACCGGGACAGGGGGGCCGGACCGGGGAGCTGTTTTTT
CASSSGLPGQGGRTGELFF
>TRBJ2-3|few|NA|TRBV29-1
TGCAGCGTTGAGTCCGGGGTGGGCACAGATACGCAGTATTTT
CSVESGVGTDTQYF
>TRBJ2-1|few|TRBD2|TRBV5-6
TGTGCCAGCAGCTTGCTACTAGCGGGGGGGCCAAGAGAGCAGTTCTTC
CASSLLLAGGPREQFF
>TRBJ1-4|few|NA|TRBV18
TGTGCCAGCTCACCACAGACAAGGAATGAAAAACTGTTTTTT
CASSPQTRNEKLFF